In its sample, the clone carrying this T cell receptor (beta chain) was seen many times. Preparing the TCRbeta library involved the use of unique molecular identifiers. MiXCR, run by TCRdb on the PCR reads, gives a single entry per CDR3 protein. The sample includes fewer than 200,000 distinct CDR3 sequences, approximately 6.6% of them seen just once. CDR1 is DFQATT, CDR2 SNEGSKA, per germline (reference sequence). Trimming shortened V by 3 bases and J by 4 bases, and 10 bases separated the two germline ends. This CDR3 spans 13 amino acids. The data derive from a study of T-cell reconstitution after alpha-beta-depleted transplantation in children.

The sample consisted of PBMCs from the stem cell graft donor, taken from the stem cell graft. This rearrangement joins TRBV20-1 to TRBJ2-1, with D perhaps matching TRBD2 (5 bases). The clonotype comes from a human donor who donated a stem cell graft to a child with Wiskott-Aldrich syndrome. CDR3 sequence reads: CSARRVGYNEQFF. CDR3 DNA: TGCAGTGCTAGGAGGGTAGGTTACAATGAGCAGTTCTTC.